The text below deals with one TCR beta chain. The data belong to a study of blood T cell repertoires in COVID-19. Overall study: Whether acute or convalescent, the COVID-19 samples came from the United States, Italy and Spain. Nucleic acid was either cDNA or gDNA, and it came from T cells, B-cell-depleted T cells, or PBMCs.

Generated by immunoSEQ multiplex PCR, the TCRdb table keeps only in-frame clones and is missing some. The top ten hold approximately 3% of the sample, which has some 150,000 clones, 80% to 90% seen once. The CDR3 spans 16 residues. Germline V lookup: CDR1 KGHSH, CDR2 LQKENI. V lost 3 bases to trimming and J lost 5 bases; unmatched junction nucleotides: 8. The rearrangement joins TRBV18 to TRBJ2-2, with 8 bases lining up with TRBD2. This receptor was obtained from a woman between 55 and 75 years old with active COVID-19. Sample: peripheral blood. CDR3 protein: CASSPARTSTTGELFF. CDR3 coding DNA: TGTGCCAGCTCACCCGCCCGGACTAGCACGACCGGGGAGCTGTTTTTT.